This TCR beta chain was retrieved from a study of PD-L1 blockade in urothelial cancer. At the level of the study: Each patient had 0 to 3 earlier chemotherapy regimens. Reported median T cell count for blood samples was around 140,000.

This CDR3 contains 14 residues. V dropped 6 bases and J dropped 2; count of bases not matched to a gene: 1. Germline V gives CDR1 MRHNA, CDR2 SNTAGT. Time point given: pretreatment peripheral blood. The investigators introduced synthetic TCR analog templates into each PCR as spikes. Repertoires were generated with immunoSEQ multiplex PCR, while TCRdb's copy carries only in-frame clones and drops some. The sample lists 87,000 or so clones, about 83% seen once, with 2% to 2.5% in the top ten. This material consisted of PBMCs, taken around atezolizumab (anti-PD-L1) treatment. The receptor's source is a man in his sixties with urothelial cancer. The rearrangement links TRBV6-4 to TRBJ2-2, with 9 bases fitting TRBD1. This CDR3 reads CASRTGGNTGELFF. The CDR3 DNA reads as TGTGCCAGCAGAACAGGGGGCAACACCGGGGAGCTGTTTTTT.